This T cell receptor beta chain came from a study of beta chain features in type 1 diabetes. All of the isolated RNA was reverse transcribed, so expressed TCRB transcripts were sequenced. Sequenced by immunoSEQ multiplex PCR; TCRdb stores in-frame clones only, minus some. Among 35,000 to 45,000 clones listed, around 64% were seen once. By share, this clone counts as medium-sized. Germline CDR1 SGHRS, CDR2 YFSETQ. V lost 0 bases, J lost 1 base, and 9 bases stayed unmatched. The CDR3 has 18 amino acids. The sequence derives from a woman aged 25-40 years in good health. Sequencing was carried out using Tregs from blood. The V gene is TRBV5-1, the J gene TRBJ2-1; 8 bases match TRBD2. CDR3 in DNA: TGCGCCAGCAGCTTGGACGGGAGGGCCGATTTTTCCTACAATGAGCAGTTCTTC. Translating it yields CASSLDGRADFSYNEQFF.